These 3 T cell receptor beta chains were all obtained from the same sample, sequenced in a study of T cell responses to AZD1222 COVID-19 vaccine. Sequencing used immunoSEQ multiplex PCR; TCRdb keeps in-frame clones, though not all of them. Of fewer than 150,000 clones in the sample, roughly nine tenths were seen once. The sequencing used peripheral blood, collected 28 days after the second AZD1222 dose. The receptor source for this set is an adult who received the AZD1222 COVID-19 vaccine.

The CDR3 region is CASSPLHRVEKLFF. The CDR3 nucleotides read TGTGCCAGCTCACCACTACACAGGGTTGAAAAACTGTTTTTT. The V gene is TRBV18, the J gene TRBJ1-4; D might be TRBD1 (6 bases). Trimming removed 1 base from V and 7 bases from J, with 10 bases in between. Germline assignment: CDR1 KGHSH and CDR2 LQKENI. This CDR3 spans 14 amino acids.

CDR3 sequence reads: CASSTTGADGYTF. The CDR3 DNA reads as TGTGCCAGCAGTACGACAGGGGCTGATGGCTACACCTTC. The chain links TRBV12-3 or TRBV12-4 to TRBJ1-2; 8 bases match TRBD1. V trimming: 5 bases; J trimming: 6 bases; junction bases outside the gene matches: 5. This CDR3 is 13 amino acids long.

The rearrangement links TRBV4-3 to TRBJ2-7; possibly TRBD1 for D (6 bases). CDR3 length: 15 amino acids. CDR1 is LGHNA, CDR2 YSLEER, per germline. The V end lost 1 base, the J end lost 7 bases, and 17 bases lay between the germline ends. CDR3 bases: TGCGCCAGCAGCCAAGTTGGTACAGGGTCTCGTGAGCAGTACTTC. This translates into CASSQVGTGSREQYF.